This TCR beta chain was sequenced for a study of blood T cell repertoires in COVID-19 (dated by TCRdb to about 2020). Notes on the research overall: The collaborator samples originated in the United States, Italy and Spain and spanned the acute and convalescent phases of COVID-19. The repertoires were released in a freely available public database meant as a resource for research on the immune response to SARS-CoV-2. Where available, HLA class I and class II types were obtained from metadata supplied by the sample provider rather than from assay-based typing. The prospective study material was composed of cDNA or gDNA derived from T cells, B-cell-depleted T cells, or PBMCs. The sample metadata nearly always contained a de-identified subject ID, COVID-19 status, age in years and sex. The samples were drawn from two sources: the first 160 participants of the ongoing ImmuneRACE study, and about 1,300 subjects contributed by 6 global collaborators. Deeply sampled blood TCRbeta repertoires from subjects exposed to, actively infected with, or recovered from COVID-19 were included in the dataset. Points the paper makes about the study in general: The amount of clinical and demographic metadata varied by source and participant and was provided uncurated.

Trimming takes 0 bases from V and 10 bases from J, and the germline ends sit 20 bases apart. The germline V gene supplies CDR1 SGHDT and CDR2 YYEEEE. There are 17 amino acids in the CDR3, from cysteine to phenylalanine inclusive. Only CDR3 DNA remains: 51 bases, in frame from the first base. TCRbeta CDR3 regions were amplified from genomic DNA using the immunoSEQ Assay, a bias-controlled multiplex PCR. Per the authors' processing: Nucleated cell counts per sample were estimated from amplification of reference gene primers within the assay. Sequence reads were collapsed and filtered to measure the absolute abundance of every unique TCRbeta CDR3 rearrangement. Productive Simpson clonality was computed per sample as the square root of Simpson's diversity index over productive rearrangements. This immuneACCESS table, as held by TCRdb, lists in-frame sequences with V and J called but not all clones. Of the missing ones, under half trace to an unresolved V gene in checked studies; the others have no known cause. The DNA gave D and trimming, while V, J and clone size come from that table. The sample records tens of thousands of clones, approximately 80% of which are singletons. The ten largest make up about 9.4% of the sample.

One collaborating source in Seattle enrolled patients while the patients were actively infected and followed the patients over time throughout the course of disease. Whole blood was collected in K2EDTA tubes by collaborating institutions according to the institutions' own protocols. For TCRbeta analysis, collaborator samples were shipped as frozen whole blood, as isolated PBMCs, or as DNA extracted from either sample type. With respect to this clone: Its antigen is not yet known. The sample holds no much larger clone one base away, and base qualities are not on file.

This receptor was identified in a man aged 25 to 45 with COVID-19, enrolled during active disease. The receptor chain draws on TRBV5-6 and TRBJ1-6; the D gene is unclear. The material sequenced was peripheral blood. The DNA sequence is TGTGCCAGCAGCTTGGAGGTTTGGGCATCGGTCCACTCACCCCTCCACTTT. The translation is CASSLEVWASVHSPLHF. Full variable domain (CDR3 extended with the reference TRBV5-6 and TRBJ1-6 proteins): DAGVTQSPTHLIKTRGQQVTLRCSPKSGHDTVSWYQQALGQGPQFIFQYYEEEERQRGNFPDRFSGHQFPNYSSELNVNALLLGDSALYLCASSLEVWASVHSPLHFGNGTRLTVT.